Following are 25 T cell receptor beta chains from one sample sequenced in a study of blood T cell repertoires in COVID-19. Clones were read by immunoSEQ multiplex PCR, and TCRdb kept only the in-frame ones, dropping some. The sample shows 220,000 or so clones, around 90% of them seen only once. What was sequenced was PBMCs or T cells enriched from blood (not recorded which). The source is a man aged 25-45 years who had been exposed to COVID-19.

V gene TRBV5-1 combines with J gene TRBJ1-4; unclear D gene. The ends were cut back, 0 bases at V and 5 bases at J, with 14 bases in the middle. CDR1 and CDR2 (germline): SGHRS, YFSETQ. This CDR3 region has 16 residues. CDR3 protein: CASSLGPGSGNEKLFF. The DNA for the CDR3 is TGCGCCAGCAGCTTGGGGCCCGGTTCGGGGAATGAAAAACTGTTTTTT.

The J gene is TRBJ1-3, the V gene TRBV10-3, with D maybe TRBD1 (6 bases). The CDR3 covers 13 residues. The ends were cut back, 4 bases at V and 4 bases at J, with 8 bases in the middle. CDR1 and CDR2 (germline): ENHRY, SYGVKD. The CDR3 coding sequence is TGTGCCATCAGTGTCGGACAGGGAAACACCATATATTTT. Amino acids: CAISVGQGNTIYF.

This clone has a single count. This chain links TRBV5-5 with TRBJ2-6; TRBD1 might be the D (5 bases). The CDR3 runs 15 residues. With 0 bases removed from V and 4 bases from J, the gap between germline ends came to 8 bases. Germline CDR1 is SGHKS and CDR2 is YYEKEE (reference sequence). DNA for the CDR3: TGTGCCAGCAGCTTGGAGGGGTACGGGGCCAACGTCCTGACTTTC. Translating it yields CASSLEGYGANVLTF. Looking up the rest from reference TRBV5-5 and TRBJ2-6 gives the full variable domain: DAGVTQSPTHLIKTRGQQVTLRCSPISGHKSVSWYQQVLGQGPQFIFQYYEKEERGRGNFPDRFSARQFPNYSSELNVNALLLGDSALYLCASSLEGYGANVLTFGAGSRLTVL.

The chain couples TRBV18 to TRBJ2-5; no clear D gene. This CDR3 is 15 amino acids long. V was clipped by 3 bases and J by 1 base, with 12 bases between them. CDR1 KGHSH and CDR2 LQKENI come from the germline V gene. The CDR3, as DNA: TGTGCCAGCTCACCTCCAAGCTTGAGCCAAGAGACCCAGTACTTC. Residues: CASSPPSLSQETQYF.

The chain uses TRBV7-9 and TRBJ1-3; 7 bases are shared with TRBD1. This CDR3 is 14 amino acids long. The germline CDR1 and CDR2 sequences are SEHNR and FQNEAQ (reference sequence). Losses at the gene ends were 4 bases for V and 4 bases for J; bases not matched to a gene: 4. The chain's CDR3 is CASSSRDRGNTIYF. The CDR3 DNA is TGTGCCAGCAGCTCCCGGGACAGAGGAAACACCATATATTTT.

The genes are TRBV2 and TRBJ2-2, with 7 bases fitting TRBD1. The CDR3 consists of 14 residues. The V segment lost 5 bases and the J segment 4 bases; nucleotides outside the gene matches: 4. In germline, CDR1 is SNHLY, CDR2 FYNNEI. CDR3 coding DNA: TGTGCCAGCAGTTGGACAGGACCCACCGGGGAGCTGTTTTTT. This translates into CASSWTGPTGELFF.

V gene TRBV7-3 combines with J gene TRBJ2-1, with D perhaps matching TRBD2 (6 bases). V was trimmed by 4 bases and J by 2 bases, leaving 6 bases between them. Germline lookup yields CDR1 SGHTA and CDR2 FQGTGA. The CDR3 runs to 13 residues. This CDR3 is CASSSGAYNEQFF. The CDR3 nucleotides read TGTGCCAGCAGCTCGGGGGCCTACAATGAGCAGTTCTTC.

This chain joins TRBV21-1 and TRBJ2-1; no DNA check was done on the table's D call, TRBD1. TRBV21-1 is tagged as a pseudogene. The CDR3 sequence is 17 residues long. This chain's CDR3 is CASSPRKGPCPYNEQFF. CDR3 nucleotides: TGTGCCAGCAGCCCACGGAAGGGGCCCTGCCCCTACAATGAGCAGTTCTTC.

Here the CDR3 reads CASSQDRRGTEAFF. CDR3 sequence (DNA): TGTGCCAGCAGCCAAGATAGACGGGGCACTGAAGCTTTCTTT. The chain has TRBV4-2 and TRBJ1-1; no clear D. From germline, CDR1 is LGHNA and CDR2 YNFKEQ. This CDR3 is 14 amino acids long. Trimming pared 0 bases from V and 4 bases from J, leaving 9 bases between.

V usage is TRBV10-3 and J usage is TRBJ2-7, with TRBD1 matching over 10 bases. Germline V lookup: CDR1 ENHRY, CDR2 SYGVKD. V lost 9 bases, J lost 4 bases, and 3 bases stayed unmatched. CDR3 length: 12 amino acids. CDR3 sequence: CAIQGQGYEQYF. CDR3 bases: TGTGCCATACAGGGACAGGGGTACGAGCAGTACTTC.

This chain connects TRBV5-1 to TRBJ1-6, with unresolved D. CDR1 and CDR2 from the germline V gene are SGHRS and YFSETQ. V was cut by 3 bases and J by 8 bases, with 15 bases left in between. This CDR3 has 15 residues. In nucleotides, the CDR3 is TGCGCCAGCAGCTGGATGGATACAGAAGATTCACCCCTCCACTTT. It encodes CASSWMDTEDSPLHF.

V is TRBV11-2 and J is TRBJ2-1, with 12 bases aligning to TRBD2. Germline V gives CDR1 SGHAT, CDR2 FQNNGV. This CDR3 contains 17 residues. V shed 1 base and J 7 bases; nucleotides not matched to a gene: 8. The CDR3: CASSLGYRLAGGNEQFF. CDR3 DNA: TGTGCCAGCAGCTTAGGGTATAGGCTAGCGGGGGGGAATGAGCAGTTCTTC.

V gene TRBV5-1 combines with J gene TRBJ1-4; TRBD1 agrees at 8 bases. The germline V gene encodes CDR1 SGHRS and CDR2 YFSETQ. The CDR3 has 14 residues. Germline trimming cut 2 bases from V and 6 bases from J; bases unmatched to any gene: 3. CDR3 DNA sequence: TGCGCCAGCAGCTTACTGACAGGGGATGAAAAACTGTTTTTT. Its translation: CASSLLTGDEKLFF.

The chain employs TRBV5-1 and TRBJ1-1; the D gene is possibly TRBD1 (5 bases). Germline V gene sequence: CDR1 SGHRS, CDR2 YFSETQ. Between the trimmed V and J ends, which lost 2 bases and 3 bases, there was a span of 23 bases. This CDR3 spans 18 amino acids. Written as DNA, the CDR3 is TGCGCCAGCAGCTTTGGGTTCGGGGGTTTTGACGGACACACTGAAGCTTTCTTT. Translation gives CASSFGFGGFDGHTEAFF.

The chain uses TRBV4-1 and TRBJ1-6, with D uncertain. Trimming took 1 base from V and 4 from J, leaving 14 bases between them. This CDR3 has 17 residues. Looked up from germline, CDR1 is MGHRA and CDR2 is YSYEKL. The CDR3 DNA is TGCGCCAGCAGCCAAGGACATTCGGTGGCGTATAATTCACCCCTCCACTTT. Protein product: CASSQGHSVAYNSPLHF.

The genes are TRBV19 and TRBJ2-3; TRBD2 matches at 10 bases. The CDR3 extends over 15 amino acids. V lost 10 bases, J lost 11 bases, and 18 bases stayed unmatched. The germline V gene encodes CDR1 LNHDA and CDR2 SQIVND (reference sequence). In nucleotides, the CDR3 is TGTGCCACCAACCCTAGCGGGGGTTTAATCGGGGGGCAGTATTTT. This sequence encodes CATNPSGGLIGGQYF. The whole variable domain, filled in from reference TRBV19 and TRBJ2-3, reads DGGITQSPKYLFRKEGQNVTLSCEQNLNHDAMYWYRQDPGQGLRLIYYSQIVNDFQKGDIAEGYSVSREKKESFPLTVTSAQKNPTAFYLCATNPSGGLIGGQYFGPGTRLTVL.

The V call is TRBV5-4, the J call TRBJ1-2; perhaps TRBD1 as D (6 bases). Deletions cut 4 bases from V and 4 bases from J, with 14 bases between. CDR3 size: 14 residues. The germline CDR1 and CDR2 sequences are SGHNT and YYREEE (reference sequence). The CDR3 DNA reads TGTGCCAGCAGCCCTCCAGGGGCACGCTATGGCTACACCTTC. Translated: CASSPPGARYGYTF. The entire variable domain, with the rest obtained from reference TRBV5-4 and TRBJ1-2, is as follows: ETGVTQSPTHLIKTRGQQVTLRCSSQSGHNTVSWYQQALGQGPQFIFQYYREEENGRGNFPPRFSGLQFPNYSSELNVNALELDDSALYLCASSPPGARYGYTFGSGTRLTVV.

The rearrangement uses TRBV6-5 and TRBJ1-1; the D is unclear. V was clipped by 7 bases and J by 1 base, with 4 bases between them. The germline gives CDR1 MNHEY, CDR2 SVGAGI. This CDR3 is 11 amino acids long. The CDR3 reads CASTRNTEAFF. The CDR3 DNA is TGTGCCAGCACTAGGAACACTGAAGCTTTCTTT.

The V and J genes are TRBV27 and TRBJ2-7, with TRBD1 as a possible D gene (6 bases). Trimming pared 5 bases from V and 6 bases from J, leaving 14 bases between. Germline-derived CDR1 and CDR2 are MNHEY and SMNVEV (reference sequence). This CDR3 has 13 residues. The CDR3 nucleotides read TGTGCCAGCAGTACGGTGGACAGCCCCGAGCAGTACTTC. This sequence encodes CASSTVDSPEQYF.

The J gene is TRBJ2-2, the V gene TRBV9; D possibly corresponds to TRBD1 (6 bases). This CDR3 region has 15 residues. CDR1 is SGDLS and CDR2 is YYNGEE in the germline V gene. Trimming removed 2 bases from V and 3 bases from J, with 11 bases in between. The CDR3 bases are TGTGCCAGCAGCGTCCAGGGGCATTACACCGGGGAGCTGTTTTTT. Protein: CASSVQGHYTGELFF. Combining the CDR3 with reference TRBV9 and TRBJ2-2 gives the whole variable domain DSGVTQTPKHLITATGQRVTLRCSPRSGDLSVYWYQQSLDQGLQFLIQYYNGEERAKGNILERFSAQQFPDLHSELNLSSLELGDSALYFCASSVQGHYTGELFFGEGSRLTVL.

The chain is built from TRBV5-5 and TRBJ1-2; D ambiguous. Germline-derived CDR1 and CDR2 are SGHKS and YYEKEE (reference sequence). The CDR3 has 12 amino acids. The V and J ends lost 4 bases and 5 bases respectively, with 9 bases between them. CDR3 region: CASSLESYGYTF. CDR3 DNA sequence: TGTGCCAGCAGCCTAGAATCATATGGCTACACCTTC.

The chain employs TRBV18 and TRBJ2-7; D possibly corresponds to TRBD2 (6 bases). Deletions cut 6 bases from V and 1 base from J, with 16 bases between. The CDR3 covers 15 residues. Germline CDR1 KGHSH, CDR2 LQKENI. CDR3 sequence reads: CASSPPVGGSYEQYF. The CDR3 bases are TGTGCCAGCTCCCCGCCCGTCGGGGGATCCTACGAGCAGTACTTC.

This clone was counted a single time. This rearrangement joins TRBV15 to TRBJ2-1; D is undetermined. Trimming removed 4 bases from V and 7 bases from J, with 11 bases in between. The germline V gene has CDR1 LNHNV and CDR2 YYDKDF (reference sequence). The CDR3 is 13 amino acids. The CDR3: CATSKDPHNEQFF. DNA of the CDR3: TGTGCCACCAGCAAAGACCCCCATAATGAGCAGTTCTTC.

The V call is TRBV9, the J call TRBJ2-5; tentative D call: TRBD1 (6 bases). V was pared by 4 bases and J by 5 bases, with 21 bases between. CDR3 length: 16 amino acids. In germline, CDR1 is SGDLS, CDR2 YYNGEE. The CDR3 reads CASSLGPGVLGETQYF. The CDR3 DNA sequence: TGTGCCAGCAGCCTAGGCCCAGGGGTACTAGGGGAGACCCAGTACTTC. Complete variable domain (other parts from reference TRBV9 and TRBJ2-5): DSGVTQTPKHLITATGQRVTLRCSPRSGDLSVYWYQQSLDQGLQFLIQYYNGEERAKGNILERFSAQQFPDLHSELNLSSLELGDSALYFCASSLGPGVLGETQYFGPGTRLLVL.

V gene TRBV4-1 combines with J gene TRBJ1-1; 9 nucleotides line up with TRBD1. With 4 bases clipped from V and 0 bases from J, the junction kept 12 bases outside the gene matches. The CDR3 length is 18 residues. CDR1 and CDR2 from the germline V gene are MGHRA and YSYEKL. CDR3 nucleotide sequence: TGCGCCAGCAGCCCAAGAGTCGGGACAGGGCTTATGAACACTGAAGCTTTCTTT. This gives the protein CASSPRVGTGLMNTEAFF.